This passage covers 6 T cell receptor beta chains from one sample sequenced in a study of OX40 agonist ivuxolimab in advanced cancers. Clones were read by immunoSEQ multiplex PCR, and TCRdb kept only the in-frame ones, dropping some. The data contain approximately 46,000 clones, more than 70% of them seen just once; the ten biggest clones take up about 2.6%. Here the sequenced sample was CD4+ or CD8+ T cells sorted from blood, taken in a trial of the OX40 agonist ivuxolimab. These receptors all stem from an adult with an advanced solid tumor such as melanoma, head and neck, liver or kidney cancer.

The chain combines TRBV7-9 with TRBJ2-3; D not resolved. Germline V gene sequence: CDR1 SEHNR, CDR2 FQNEAQ (reference sequence). The length of the CDR3 is 14 residues. V dropped 5 bases and J dropped 3 bases, with 12 bases sitting between them. The CDR3 bases are TGTGCCAGCAGCCGATCCGCACCGACAGATACGCAGTATTTT. Protein: CASSRSAPTDTQYF.

V gene TRBV5-6 combines with J gene TRBJ2-7; TRBD1 aligns across 9 bases. This CDR3 region has 15 residues. V shed 3 bases, J shed 6 bases, and the junction held 10 bases outside the gene matches. The germline V gene has CDR1 SGHDT and CDR2 YYEEEE. The CDR3 here is CASSSGTGTFIEQYF. In DNA, the CDR3 is TGTGCCAGCAGCTCCGGGACAGGGACGTTTATCGAGCAGTACTTC.

The chain joins TRBV10-3 to TRBJ2-3; D uncertain. CDR3 length: 12 residues. Trimming cost V 7 bases and J 5 bases, with 10 bases left between them. CDR1 ENHRY and CDR2 SYGVKD come from the germline V gene. CDR3 protein: CAITGSGDTQYF. CDR3 sequence (DNA): TGTGCCATCACCGGCAGTGGAGATACGCAGTATTTT.

The gene calls are TRBV7-3 and TRBJ2-1; D gene unclear. Looked up from germline, CDR1 is SGHTA and CDR2 is FQGTGA. This CDR3 has 16 amino acids. V shed 2 bases and J shed 3 bases, with 14 bases lying between them. The CDR3 coding sequence is TGTGCCAGCAGCTTAGTGAGACTGGCGGTCTACAATGAGCAGTTCTTC. Protein product: CASSLVRLAVYNEQFF.

The chain employs TRBV6-5 and TRBJ2-4; maybe TRBD1 (5 bases). The CDR3 sequence is 13 residues long. Germline V gene lookup returns CDR1 MNHEY and CDR2 SVGAGI. The V gene lost 1 base and the J gene lost 7 bases, with 8 bases spanning the gap. CDR3 region: CASSYYRNNIQYF. The CDR3 DNA sequence: TGTGCCAGCAGTTACTACAGGAACAACATTCAGTACTTC.

The chain employs TRBV6-1 and TRBJ2-5, with D unresolved. Germline V CDR1 and CDR2: MNHNS, SASEGT. The V and J ends lost 6 bases and 5 bases respectively, with 7 bases between them. This CDR3 contains 11 residues. DNA for the CDR3: TGTGCCAGCAGGGGGTCGGAGACCCAGTACTTC. This translates into CASRGSETQYF.